The 3 T cell receptor beta chains below were found in one sample sequenced in a study of T cells in Graves' hyperthyroidism and ophthalmopathy. Regions amplified from RNA transcripts were the TCR beta CDR3 regions. First-round RT-PCR targeting the TCR CDR3 was performed with the HTBI primer set. TCRdb processed the multiplex PCR reads anew with MiXCR; each CDR3 protein has one entry. Among about 600,000 distinct CDR3 sequences, 12% to 15% were seen once, and the ten largest hold approximately 6.4%. The sequenced sample consisted of blood. All receptors derive from a woman aged 18-35 years with Graves' ophthalmopathy.

This clonotype was recorded at least ten times. The V and J genes are TRBV18 and TRBJ1-6; D call uncertain. This CDR3 region has 13 residues. V lost 6 bases to trimming and J lost 8 bases, with 11 bases between them. CDR1 and CDR2 (germline): KGHSH, LQKENI. The CDR3 loop reads CASSGNQDSPLHF. The CDR3 bases are TGTGCCAGCTCGGGCAACCAGGATTCACCCCTCCACTTT.

This clonotype was seen repeatedly, ten times or more. In DNA form, the CDR3 reads TGTGCCAGCAGTTTCTGGACGGTCGATAACTATGGCTACACCTTC. Translation gives CASSFWTVDNYGYTF. The genes are TRBV12-3 or TRBV12-4 and TRBJ1-2; D remains unclear. V lost 3 bases to trimming and J lost 1 base, with 12 bases between them. The CDR3 totals 15 residues.

This clonotype was seen more than once but under ten times. The chain carries TRBV2 and TRBJ1-3, with 9 bases aligning to TRBD1. This CDR3 has 15 residues. Germline V lookup: CDR1 SNHLY, CDR2 FYNNEI. V was clipped by 4 bases and J by 0 bases; unmatched bases: 1. Here the CDR3 DNA reads TGTGCCAGCAGTGGACAGGGGGGCTCTGGAAACACCATATATTTT. Protein product: CASSGQGGSGNTIYF.